The 17 T cell receptor beta chains in this list originate from one sample, sequenced in a study of graft-versus-host responses after intestinal transplantation. Only in-frame clones appear in the TCRdb table, and some are missing; sequencing was by immunoSEQ multiplex PCR. Here the sample spans 75,000 to 100,000 clones, about nine tenths being singletons. Their target antigens are unknown. The sample consisted of unstimulated CD4+ T cells sorted from spleen or lymph node cells, taken before transplant. The receptors were gathered from a human donor who was the organ donor for an intestinal transplant.

The chain employs TRBV25-1 and TRBJ1-1, with a possible D match to TRBD1 (6 bases). V was cut by 0 bases and J by 4 bases, with 9 bases left in between. The germline V gene has CDR1 MGHDK and CDR2 SYGVNS. This CDR3 comprises 14 residues. For the CDR3, the DNA is TGTGCCAGCAGTGAATATGAGACAGGCACTGAAGCTTTCTTT. Translation: CASSEYETGTEAFF.

This chain joins TRBV5-6 and TRBJ2-5; D is unresolved. This CDR3 has 15 amino acids. V was pared by 2 bases and J by 4 bases, with 15 bases between. CDR1 and CDR2 from the germline V gene are SGHDT and YYEEEE. The DNA of the CDR3 is TGTGCCAGCAGCTTATGGCAGGATGGTGGAGAGACCCAGTACTTC. It encodes CASSLWQDGGETQYF.

About this clone itself: The same CDR3 arises from other DNA sequences in this sample as well. This chain joins TRBV18 and TRBJ1-5; TRBD1 aligns across 8 bases. The length of the CDR3 is 15 residues. Germline CDR1 is KGHSH and CDR2 is LQKENI. The junction had 3 bases not matched to a gene; V was cut back by 3 bases and J by 2 bases. The CDR3 sequence is CASSPDRVGNQPQHF. The CDR3 region has the DNA TGTGCCAGCTCACCGGACAGGGTCGGCAATCAGCCCCAGCATTTT.

The chain links TRBV30 to TRBJ2-7, with 10 bases fitting TRBD1. CDR1 is GTSNPN and CDR2 is SVGIG in the germline V gene (reference sequence). J was trimmed by 4 bases and V by 0 bases; bases with no gene match: 6. The CDR3 consists of 15 residues. CDR3 region: CAWSVGDRGFYEQYF. The CDR3 coding sequence is TGTGCCTGGAGTGTAGGGGACAGGGGTTTTTACGAGCAGTACTTC.

This chain links TRBV4-1 with TRBJ2-7, with 12 positions matching TRBD2. The length of the CDR3 is 20 residues. The ends lost 0 bases at V and 4 bases at J; junction bases unmatched: 16. CDR1 and CDR2 (germline): MGHRA, YSYEKL. CDR3 region: CASSQDIAGELAGGTYEQYF. The CDR3 DNA sequence: TGCGCCAGCAGCCAAGATATTGCAGGAGAGCTAGCGGGGGGGACTTACGAGCAGTACTTC.

This chain uses TRBV4-1 with TRBJ1-4; 8 bases line up with TRBD1. Trimming at V came to 6 bases and at J to 3 bases, leaving 3 bases not matched to a gene. The CDR3 has 14 residues. Germline loops: CDR1 MGHRA, CDR2 YSYEKL. The DNA for the CDR3 is TGCGCCAGCAGAAAACAGGGGGCTAATGAAAAACTGTTTTTT. Translating gives CASRKQGANEKLFF.

This rearrangement joins TRBV7-2 to TRBJ1-6, with D possibly matching TRBD1 (6 bases). The V gene's germline CDR1 is SGHTA and CDR2 FQGNSA. The CDR3 is 15 amino acids. V dropped 1 base and J dropped 8 bases, with 12 bases sitting between them. CDR3 sequence (DNA): TGTGCCAGCAGCTTAGAGGTATGGGGGCATTCACCCCTCCACTTT. Amino acid sequence: CASSLEVWGHSPLHF.

V and J are TRBV11-2 and TRBJ2-1, with 10 positions matching TRBD2. The trim removed 1 base at V and 4 bases at J, leaving 4 bases unmatched. Germline assignment: CDR1 SGHAT and CDR2 FQNNGV. The CDR3 has 16 amino acids. The CDR3 coding sequence is TGTGCCAGCAGCTTAGTGTGGACTAGCGGTTACAATGAGCAGTTCTTC. Amino acid sequence: CASSLVWTSGYNEQFF.

This chain joins TRBV4-2 and TRBJ2-3; TRBD2 matches at 13 bases. The length of the CDR3 is 19 residues. The V and J ends lost 4 bases and 0 bases, in that order; junction bases with no gene match: 10. Looked up from germline, CDR1 is LGHNA and CDR2 is YNFKEQ. CDR3 sequence (DNA): TGTGCCAGCAGCCTAAGCTCACTAGCGGGGGGGCCGAGCACAGATACGCAGTATTTT. Translated, it gives CASSLSSLAGGPSTDTQYF.

The chain joins TRBV5-1 to TRBJ2-3; no clear D gene. Between the trimmed V and J ends, which lost 0 bases and 2 bases, there was a span of 7 bases. The CDR3 contains 14 residues. In germline, CDR1 is SGHRS, CDR2 YFSETQ. CDR3 sequence (DNA): TGCGCCAGCAGCTTGGTGGCCCCCACAGATACGCAGTATTTT. Translated, it gives CASSLVAPTDTQYF.

V gene TRBV9 combines with J gene TRBJ2-5, with 7 nucleotides matching TRBD1. Germline assignment: CDR1 SGDLS and CDR2 YYNGEE. CDR3 length equals 14 residues. V gave up 0 bases and J gave up 5 bases; unmatched junction bases: 4. The chain's CDR3 is CASSVAPTGETQYF. CDR3 DNA: TGTGCCAGCAGCGTAGCTCCGACAGGGGAGACCCAGTACTTC.

The V gene is TRBV4-3, the J gene TRBJ2-3; 11 bases match TRBD2. This CDR3 is 16 amino acids long. Germline trimming cut 3 bases from V and 4 bases from J; bases unmatched to any gene: 6. CDR1 LGHNA and CDR2 YSLEER come from the germline V gene. CDR3 sequence reads: CASSQEPGLAADTQYF. The CDR3 nucleotides read TGCGCCAGCAGCCAGGAGCCGGGACTAGCGGCAGATACGCAGTATTTT.

The V gene is TRBV9, the J gene TRBJ2-3; 13 nucleotides agree with TRBD2. This CDR3 is 18 amino acids long. Germline V gene data show CDR1 as SGDLS and CDR2 as YYNGEE. V shed 0 bases and J 1 base; nucleotides not matched to a gene: 5. CDR3 bases: TGTGCCAGCAGCGTAGGGACTAGCGGGGGTGCGGGCACAGATACGCAGTATTTT. Protein sequence: CASSVGTSGGAGTDTQYF.

The chain couples TRBV6-5 to TRBJ1-2; the match to TRBD1 covers 7 bases. V lost 4 bases, J lost 1 base, and 6 bases stayed unmatched. The CDR3 length is 15 residues. Germline V gene sequence: CDR1 MNHEY, CDR2 SVGAGI. The CDR3 DNA reads as TGTGCCAGCAGTTCCCTTGGACAGGTTAACTATGGCTACACCTTC. It codes for CASSSLGQVNYGYTF.

The V call is TRBV28, the J call TRBJ2-2, with TRBD1 matching 8 bases. The CDR3 contains 17 residues. Trimming took 6 bases from V and 4 from J; bases not matched to a gene: 13. CDR1 is MDHEN and CDR2 is SYDVKM in the germline V gene. The CDR3 spells CASSRTGTNIITGELFF. CDR3 bases: TGTGCCAGCAGCAGGACAGGGACAAATATCATCACCGGGGAGCTGTTTTTT. The full variable domain, in which reference TRBV28 and TRBJ2-2 provide the parts outside the CDR3, is DVKVTQSSRYLVKRTGEKVFLECVQDMDHENMFWYRQDPGLGLRLIYFSYDVKMKEKGDIPEGYSVSREKKERFSLILESASTNQTSMYLCASSRTGTNIITGELFFGEGSRLTVL.

This clone was detected only a few times. The gene calls are TRBV18 and TRBJ1-1; the D is unclear. From germline, CDR1 is KGHSH and CDR2 LQKENI. V was shortened by 3 bases and J by 0 bases, with 8 bases between the two germline ends. There are 14 residues in the CDR3. Here the CDR3 DNA reads TGTGCCAGCTCACCGTCTATTATGAACACTGAAGCTTTCTTT. It yields the protein CASSPSIMNTEAFF.

This clone was seen just once. The rearrangement links TRBV9 to TRBJ2-7, with 8 bases lining up with TRBD2. Germline V gene sequence: CDR1 SGDLS, CDR2 YYNGEE. This CDR3 spans 14 amino acids. V trimming: 0 bases; J trimming: 6 bases; junction bases outside the gene matches: 5. The CDR3 DNA follows: TGTGCCAGCAGCGTAGCGGGGGGGCGGTCCGAGCAGTACTTC. Encoded protein: CASSVAGGRSEQYF.